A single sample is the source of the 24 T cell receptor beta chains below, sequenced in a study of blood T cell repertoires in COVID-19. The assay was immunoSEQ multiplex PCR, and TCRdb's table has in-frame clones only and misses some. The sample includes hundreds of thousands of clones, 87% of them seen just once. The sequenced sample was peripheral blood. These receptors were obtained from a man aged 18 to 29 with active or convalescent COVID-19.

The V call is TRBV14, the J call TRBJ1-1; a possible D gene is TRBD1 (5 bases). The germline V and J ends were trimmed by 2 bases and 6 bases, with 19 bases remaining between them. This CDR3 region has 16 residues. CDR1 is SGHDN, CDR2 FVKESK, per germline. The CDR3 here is CASSQIPGRGLSEAFF. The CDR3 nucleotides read TGTGCCAGCAGCCAAATCCCGGGGAGGGGCCTTTCTGAAGCTTTCTTT.

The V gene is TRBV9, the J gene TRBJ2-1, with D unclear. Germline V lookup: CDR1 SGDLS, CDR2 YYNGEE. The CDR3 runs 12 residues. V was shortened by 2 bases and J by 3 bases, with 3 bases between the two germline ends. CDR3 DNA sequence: TGTGCCAGCAGCGTTAGCTACAATGAGCAGTTCTTC. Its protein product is CASSVSYNEQFF.

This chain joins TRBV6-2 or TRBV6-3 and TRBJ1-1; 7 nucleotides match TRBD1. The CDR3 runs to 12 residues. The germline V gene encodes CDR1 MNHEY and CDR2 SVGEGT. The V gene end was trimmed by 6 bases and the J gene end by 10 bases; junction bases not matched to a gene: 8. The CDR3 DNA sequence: TGTGCCAGCAGCTCGGGACAGTCTAGAGCTTTCTTT. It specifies CASSSGQSRAFF.

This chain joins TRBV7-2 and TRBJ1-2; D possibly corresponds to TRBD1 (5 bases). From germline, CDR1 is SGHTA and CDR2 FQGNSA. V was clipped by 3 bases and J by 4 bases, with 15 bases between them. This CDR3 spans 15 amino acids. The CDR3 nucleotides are TGTGCCAGCAGCTTTGGGTACAGGTCAACCTATGGCTACACCTTC. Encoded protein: CASSFGYRSTYGYTF.

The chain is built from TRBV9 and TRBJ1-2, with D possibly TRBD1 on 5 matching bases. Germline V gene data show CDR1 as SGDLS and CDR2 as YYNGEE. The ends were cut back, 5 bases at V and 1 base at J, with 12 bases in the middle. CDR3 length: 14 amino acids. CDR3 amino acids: CASSEIRDNYGYTF. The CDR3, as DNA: TGTGCCAGCAGTGAGATCAGGGATAACTATGGCTACACCTTC.

The chain's CDR3 is CASTRASGRNTGELFF. CDR3 in DNA: TGTGCCAGCACCCGGGCTAGCGGGAGGAACACCGGGGAGCTGTTTTTT. This chain connects TRBV19 to TRBJ2-2, with 10 bases aligning to TRBD2. CDR1 and CDR2 (germline): LNHDA, SQIVND (reference sequence). V was pared by 9 bases and J by 1 base, with 8 bases of the junction left unmatched. CDR3 length: 16 amino acids.

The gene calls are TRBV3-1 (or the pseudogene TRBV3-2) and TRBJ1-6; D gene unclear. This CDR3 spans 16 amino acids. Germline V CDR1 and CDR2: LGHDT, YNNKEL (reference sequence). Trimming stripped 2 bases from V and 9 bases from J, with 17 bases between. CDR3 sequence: CASSQTWAVAGSPLHF. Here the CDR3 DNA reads TGTGCCAGCAGCCAAACCTGGGCAGTCGCAGGTTCACCCCTCCACTTT.

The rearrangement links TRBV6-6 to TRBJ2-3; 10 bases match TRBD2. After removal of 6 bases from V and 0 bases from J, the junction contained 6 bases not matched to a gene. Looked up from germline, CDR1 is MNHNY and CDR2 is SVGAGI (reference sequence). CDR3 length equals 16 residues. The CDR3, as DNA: TGTGCCAGCAGACGGACTAGCGGAGCCAGCACAGATACGCAGTATTTT. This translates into CASRRTSGASTDTQYF.

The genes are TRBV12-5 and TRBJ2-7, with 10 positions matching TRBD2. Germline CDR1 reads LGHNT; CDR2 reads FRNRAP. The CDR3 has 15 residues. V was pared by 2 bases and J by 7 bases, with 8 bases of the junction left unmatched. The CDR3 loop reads CASGLPRTSGGEQYF. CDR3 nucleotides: TGTGCTAGTGGTTTGCCTCGGACTAGCGGCGGTGAGCAGTACTTC.

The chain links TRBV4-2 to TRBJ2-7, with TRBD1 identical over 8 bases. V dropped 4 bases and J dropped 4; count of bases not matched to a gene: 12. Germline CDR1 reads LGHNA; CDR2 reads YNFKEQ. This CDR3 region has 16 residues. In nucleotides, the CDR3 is TGTGCCAGCAGCCGATGGGCAGGGGGCGCCTCTTACGAGCAGTACTTC. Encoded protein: CASSRWAGGASYEQYF.

CDR3 sequence (DNA): TGTGCCAGCAGCCGGACTAGCGGATACGGCATTCAGTACTTC. Its protein product is CASSRTSGYGIQYF. The chain is built from TRBV14 and TRBJ2-4; 10 bases map to TRBD2. Germline CDR1 reads SGHDN; CDR2 reads FVKESK. This CDR3 is 14 amino acids long. The junction had 6 bases not matched to a gene; V was cut back by 4 bases and J by 9 bases.

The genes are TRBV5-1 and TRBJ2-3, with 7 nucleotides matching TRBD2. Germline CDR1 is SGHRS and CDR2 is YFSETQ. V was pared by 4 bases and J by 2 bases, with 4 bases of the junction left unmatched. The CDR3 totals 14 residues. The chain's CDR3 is CASSREGITDTQYF. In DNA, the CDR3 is TGCGCCAGCAGCAGGGAGGGGATCACAGATACGCAGTATTTT.

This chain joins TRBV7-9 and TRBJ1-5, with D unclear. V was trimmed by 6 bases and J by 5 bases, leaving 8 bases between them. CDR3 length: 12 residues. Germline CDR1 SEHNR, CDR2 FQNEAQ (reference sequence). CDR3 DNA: TGTGCCAGCAGAGTCGGGGATCAGCCCCAGCATTTT. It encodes CASRVGDQPQHF.

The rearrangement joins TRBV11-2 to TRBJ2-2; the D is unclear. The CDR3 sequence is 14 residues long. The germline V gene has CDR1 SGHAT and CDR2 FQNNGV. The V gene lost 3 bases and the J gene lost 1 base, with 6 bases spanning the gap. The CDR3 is CASSFGLNTGELFF. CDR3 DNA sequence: TGTGCCAGCAGCTTCGGGTTGAACACCGGGGAGCTGTTTTTT.

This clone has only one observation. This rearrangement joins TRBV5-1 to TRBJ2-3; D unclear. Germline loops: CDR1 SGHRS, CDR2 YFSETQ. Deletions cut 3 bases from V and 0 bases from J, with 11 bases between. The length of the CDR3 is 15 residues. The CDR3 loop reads CASSSLGFSTDTQYF. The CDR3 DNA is TGCGCCAGCAGCTCCCTAGGTTTCAGCACAGATACGCAGTATTTT.

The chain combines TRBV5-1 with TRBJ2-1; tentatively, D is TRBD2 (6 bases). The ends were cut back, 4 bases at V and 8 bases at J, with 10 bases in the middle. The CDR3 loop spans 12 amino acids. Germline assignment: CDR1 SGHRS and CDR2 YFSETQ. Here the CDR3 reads CASSPRRDEQFF. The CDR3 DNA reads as TGCGCCAGCAGCCCACGGAGGGATGAGCAGTTCTTC. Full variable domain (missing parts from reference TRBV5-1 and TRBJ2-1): KAGVTQTPRYLIKTRGQQVTLSCSPISGHRSVSWYQQTPGQGLQFLFEYFSETQRNKGNFPGRFSGRQFSNSRSEMNVSTLELGDSALYLCASSPRRDEQFFGPGTRLTVL.

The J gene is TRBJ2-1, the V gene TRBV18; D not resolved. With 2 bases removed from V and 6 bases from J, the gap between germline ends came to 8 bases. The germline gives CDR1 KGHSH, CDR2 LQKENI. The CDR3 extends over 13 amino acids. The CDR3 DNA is TGTGCCAGCTCACCATTACAGTTCAATGAGCAGTTCTTC. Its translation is CASSPLQFNEQFF.

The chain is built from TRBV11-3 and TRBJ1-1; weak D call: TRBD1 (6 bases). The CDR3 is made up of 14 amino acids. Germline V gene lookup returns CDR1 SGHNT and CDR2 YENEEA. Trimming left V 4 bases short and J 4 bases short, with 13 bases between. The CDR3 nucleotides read TGTGCCAGCAGCTCGGGGGGCTGGGGCACTGAAGCTTTCTTT. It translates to CASSSGGWGTEAFF.

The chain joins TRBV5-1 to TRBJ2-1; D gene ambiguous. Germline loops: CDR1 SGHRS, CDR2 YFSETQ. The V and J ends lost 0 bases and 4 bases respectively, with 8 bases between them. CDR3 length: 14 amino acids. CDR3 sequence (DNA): TGCGCCAGCAGCTTGGGTGAACTATACAATGAGCAGTTCTTC. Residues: CASSLGELYNEQFF.

This CDR3 reads CASSPGWREYNEQFF. In nucleotides, the CDR3 is TGTGCCAGCAGCCCCGGCTGGCGGGAGTACAATGAGCAGTTCTTC. This chain links TRBV11-3 with TRBJ2-1, with 7 bases matching TRBD2. The CDR3 sequence is 15 residues long. Germline CDR1 and CDR2: SGHNT and YENEEA. The J segment lost 4 bases and the V segment lost 5 bases, leaving 8 bases of the junction unmatched.

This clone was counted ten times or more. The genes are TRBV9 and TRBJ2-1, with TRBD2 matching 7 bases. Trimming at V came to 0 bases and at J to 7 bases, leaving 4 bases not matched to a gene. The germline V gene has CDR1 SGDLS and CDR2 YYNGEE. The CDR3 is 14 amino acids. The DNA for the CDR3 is TGTGCCAGCAGCGTAGGCGGGGGTAGGAATGAGCAGTTCTTC. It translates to CASSVGGGRNEQFF.

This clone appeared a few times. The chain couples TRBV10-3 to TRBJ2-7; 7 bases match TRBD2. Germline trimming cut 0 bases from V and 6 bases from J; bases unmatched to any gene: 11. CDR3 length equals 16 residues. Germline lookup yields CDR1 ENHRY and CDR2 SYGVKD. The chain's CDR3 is CAISESGLIRVPEQYF. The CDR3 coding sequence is TGTGCCATCAGTGAGTCGGGACTAATTCGAGTTCCCGAGCAGTACTTC.

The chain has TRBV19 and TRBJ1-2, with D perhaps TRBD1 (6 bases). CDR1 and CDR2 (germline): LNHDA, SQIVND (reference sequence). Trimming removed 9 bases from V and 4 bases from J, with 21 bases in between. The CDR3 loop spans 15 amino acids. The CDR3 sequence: CASSRSGGPIYGYTF. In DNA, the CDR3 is TGTGCCAGCTCCCGAAGCGGGGGGCCCATCTATGGCTACACCTTC. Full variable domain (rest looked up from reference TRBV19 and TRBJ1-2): DGGITQSPKYLFRKEGQNVTLSCEQNLNHDAMYWYRQDPGQGLRLIYYSQIVNDFQKGDIAEGYSVSREKKESFPLTVTSAQKNPTAFYLCASSRSGGPIYGYTFGSGTRLTVV.

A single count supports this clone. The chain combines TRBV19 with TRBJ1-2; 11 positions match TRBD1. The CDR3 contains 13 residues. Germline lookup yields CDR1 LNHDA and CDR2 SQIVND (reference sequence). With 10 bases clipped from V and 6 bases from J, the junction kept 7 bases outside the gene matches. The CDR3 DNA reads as TGTGCCACCGGACAGGGGGCTCGTCATGGCTACACCTTC. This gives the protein CATGQGARHGYTF.